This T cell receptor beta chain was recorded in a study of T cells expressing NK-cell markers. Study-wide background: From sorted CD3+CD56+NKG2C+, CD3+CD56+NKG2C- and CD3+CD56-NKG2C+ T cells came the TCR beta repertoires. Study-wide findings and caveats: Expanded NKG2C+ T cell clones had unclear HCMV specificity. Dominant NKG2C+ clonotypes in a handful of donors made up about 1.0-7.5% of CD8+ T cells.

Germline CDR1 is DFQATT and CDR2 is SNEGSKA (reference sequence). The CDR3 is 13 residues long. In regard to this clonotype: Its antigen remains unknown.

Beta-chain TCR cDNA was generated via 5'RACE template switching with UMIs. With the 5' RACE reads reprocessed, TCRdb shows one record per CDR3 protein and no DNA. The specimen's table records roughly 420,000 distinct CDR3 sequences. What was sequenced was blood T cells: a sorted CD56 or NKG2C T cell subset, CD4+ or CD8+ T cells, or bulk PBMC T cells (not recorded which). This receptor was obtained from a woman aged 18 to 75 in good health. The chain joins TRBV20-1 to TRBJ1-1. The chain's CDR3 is CSARVTSATEAFF.